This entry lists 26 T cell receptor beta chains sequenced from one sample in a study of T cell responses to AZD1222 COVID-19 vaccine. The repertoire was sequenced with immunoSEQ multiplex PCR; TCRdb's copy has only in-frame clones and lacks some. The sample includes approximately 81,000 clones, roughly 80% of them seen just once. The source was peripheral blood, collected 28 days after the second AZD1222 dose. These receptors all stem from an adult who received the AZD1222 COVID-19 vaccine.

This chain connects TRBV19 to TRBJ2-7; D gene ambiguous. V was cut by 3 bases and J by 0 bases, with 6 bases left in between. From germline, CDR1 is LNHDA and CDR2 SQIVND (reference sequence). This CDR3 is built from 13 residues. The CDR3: CASSIIVSYEQYF. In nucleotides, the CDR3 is TGTGCCAGTAGTATCATCGTCTCCTACGAGCAGTACTTC.

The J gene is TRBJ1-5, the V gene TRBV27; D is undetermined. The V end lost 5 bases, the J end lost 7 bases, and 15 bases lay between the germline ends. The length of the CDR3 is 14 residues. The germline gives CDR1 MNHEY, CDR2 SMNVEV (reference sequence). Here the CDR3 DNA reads TGTGCCAGCAGTCACGGCCCAATGGGGCAGCCCCAGCATTTT. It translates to CASSHGPMGQPQHF.

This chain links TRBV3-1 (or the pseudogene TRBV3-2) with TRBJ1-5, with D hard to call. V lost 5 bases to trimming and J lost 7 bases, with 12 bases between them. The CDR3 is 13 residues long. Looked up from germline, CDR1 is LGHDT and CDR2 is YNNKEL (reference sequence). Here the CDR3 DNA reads TGTGCCAGCAGCTTACTTTCTGGGCAGCCCCAGCATTTT. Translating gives CASSLLSGQPQHF.

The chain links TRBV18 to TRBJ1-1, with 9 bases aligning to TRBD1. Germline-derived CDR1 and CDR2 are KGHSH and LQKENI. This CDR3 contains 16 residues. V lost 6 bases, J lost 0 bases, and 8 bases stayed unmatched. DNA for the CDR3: TGTGCCAGCTCGAGGACAGGGGTCGGCATGAACACTGAAGCTTTCTTT. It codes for CASSRTGVGMNTEAFF.

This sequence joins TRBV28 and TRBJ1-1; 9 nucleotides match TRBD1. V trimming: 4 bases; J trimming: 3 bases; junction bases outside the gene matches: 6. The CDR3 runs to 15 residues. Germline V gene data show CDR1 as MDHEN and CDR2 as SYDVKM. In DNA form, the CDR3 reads TGTGCCAGCAGTTCCGGACAGGGGATTCACACTGAAGCTTTCTTT. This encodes CASSSGQGIHTEAFF.

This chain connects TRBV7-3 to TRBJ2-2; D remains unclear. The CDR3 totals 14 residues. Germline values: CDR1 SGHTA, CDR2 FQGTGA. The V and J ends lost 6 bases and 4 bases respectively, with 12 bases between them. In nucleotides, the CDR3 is TGTGCCAGCAGTCTATTAGTTTCCACCGGGGAGCTGTTTTTT. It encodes CASSLLVSTGELFF. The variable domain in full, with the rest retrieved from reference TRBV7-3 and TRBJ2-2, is GAGVSQTPSNKVTEKGKYVELRCDPISGHTALYWYRQSLGQGPEFLIYFQGTGAADDSGLPNDRFFAVRPEGSVSTLKIQRTERGDSAVYLCASSLLVSTGELFFGEGSRLTVL.

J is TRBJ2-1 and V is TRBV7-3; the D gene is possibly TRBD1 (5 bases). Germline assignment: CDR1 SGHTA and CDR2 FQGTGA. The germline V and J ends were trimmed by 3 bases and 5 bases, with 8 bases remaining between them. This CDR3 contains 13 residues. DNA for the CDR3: TGTGCCAGCAGCTTCGACAGAGACAATGAGCAGTTCTTC. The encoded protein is CASSFDRDNEQFF.

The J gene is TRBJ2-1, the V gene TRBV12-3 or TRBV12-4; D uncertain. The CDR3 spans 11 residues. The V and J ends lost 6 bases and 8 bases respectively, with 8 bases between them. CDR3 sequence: CASSVRYEQFF. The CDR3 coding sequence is TGTGCCAGCAGCGTTCGGTATGAGCAGTTCTTC.

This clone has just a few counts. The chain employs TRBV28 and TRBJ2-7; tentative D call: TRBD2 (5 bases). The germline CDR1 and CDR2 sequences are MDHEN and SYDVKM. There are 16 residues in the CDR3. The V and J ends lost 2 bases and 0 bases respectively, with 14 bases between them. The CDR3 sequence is CASSLSGAGGSYEQYF. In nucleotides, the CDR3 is TGTGCCAGCAGTTTAAGTGGCGCGGGCGGCTCCTACGAGCAGTACTTC.

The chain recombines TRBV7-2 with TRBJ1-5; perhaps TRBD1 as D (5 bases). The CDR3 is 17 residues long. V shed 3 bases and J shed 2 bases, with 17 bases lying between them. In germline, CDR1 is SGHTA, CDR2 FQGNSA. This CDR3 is CASSFSGTPAGNQPQHF. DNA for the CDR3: TGTGCCAGCAGCTTTTCCGGGACCCCCGCCGGCAATCAGCCCCAGCATTTT.

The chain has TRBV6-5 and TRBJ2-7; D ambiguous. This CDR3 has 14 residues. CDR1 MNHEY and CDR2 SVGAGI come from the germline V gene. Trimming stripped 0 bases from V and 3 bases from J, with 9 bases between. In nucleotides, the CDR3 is TGTGCCAGCAGTTACTCTTTTGGCAGCTACGAGCAGTACTTC. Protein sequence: CASSYSFGSYEQYF.

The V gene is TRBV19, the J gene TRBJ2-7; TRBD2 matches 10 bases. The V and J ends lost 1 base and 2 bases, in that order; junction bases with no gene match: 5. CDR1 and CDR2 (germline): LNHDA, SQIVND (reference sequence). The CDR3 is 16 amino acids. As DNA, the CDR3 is TGTGCCAGTAGTATAGTACCTAGCGGGAGTACCTACGAGCAGTACTTC. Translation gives CASSIVPSGSTYEQYF.

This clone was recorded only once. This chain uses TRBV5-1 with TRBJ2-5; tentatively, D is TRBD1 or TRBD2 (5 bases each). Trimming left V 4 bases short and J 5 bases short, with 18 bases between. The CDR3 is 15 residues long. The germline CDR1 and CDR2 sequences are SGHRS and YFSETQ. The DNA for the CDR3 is TGCGCCAGCAGCCCGGGGACCAGGGACGGGGAGACCCAGTACTTC. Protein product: CASSPGTRDGETQYF.

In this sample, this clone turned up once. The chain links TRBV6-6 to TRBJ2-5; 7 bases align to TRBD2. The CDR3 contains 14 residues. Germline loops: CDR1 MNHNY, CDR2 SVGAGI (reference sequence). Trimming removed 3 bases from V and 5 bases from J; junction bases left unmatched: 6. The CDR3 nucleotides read TGTGCCAGCAGTTATTTCGAGGGAGGGGAGACCCAGTACTTC. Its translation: CASSYFEGGETQYF.

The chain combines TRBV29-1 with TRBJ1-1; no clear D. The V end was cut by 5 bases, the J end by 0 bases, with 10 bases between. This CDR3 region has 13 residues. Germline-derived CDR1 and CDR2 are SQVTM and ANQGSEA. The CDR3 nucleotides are TGCAGCGTTCTGAAAGTGATGAACACTGAAGCTTTCTTT. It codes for CSVLKVMNTEAFF.

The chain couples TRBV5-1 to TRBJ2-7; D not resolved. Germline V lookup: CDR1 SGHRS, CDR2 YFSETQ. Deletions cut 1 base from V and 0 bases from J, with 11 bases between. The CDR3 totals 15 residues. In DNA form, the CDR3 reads TGCGCCAGCAGCTTGTTGGATACCCCCTCCTACGAGCAGTACTTC. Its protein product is CASSLLDTPSYEQYF.

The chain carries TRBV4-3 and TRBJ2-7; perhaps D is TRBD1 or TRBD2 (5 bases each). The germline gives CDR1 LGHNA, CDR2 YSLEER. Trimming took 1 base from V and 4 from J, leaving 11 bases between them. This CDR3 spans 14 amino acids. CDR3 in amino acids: CASSQGVREYEQYF. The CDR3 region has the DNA TGCGCCAGCAGCCAAGGGGTCAGGGAGTACGAGCAGTACTTC.

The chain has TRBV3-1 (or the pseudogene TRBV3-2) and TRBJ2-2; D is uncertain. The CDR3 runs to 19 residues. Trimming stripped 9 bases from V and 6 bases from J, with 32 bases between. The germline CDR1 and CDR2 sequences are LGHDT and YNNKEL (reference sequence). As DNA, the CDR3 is TGTGCCAGATTACAGAACATCCTTCCCGTTGCTGCCGAGCCCGGGGAGCTGTTTTTT. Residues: CARLQNILPVAAEPGELFF.

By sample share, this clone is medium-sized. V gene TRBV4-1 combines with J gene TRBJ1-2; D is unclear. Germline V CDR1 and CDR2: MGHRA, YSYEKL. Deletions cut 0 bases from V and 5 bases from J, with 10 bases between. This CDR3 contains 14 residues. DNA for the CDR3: TGCGCCAGCAGCCAAGATAGAGCGAATTATGGCTACACCTTC. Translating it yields CASSQDRANYGYTF.

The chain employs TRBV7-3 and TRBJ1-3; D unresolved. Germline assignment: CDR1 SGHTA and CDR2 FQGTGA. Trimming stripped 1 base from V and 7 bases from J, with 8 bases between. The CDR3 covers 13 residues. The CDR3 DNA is TGTGCCAGCAGCTTAAACGTCGGGAACACCATATATTTT. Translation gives CASSLNVGNTIYF.

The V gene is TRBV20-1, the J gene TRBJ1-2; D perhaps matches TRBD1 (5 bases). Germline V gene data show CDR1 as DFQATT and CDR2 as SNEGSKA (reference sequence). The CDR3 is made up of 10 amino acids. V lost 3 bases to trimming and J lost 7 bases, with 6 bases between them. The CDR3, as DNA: TGCAGTGCTAGCGACAGTGGCTACACCTTC. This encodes CSASDSGYTF.

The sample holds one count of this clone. CDR3 loop: CSASSSDNEQFF. CDR3 in DNA: TGCAGTGCTAGTTCTAGCGACAATGAGCAGTTCTTC. V and J are TRBV20-1 and TRBJ2-1, with a tentative D call TRBD2 (6 bases). V was trimmed by 3 bases and J by 5 bases, leaving 8 bases between them. Germline CDR1 and CDR2: DFQATT and SNEGSKA (reference sequence). The CDR3 loop spans 12 amino acids.

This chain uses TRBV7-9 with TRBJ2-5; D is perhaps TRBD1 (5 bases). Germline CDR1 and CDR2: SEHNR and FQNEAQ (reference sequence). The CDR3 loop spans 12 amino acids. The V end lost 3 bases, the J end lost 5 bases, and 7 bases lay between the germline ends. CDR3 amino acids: CASSFPGETQYF. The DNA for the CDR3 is TGTGCCAGCAGCTTCCCAGGGGAGACCCAGTACTTC.

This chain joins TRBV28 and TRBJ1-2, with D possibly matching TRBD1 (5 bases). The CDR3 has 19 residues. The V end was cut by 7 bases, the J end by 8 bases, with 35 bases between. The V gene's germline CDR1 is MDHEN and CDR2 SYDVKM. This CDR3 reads CASKNQFQGGTGPAGGYTF. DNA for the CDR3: TGTGCCAGCAAAAATCAGTTCCAAGGAGGGACGGGTCCAGCGGGAGGCTACACCTTC.

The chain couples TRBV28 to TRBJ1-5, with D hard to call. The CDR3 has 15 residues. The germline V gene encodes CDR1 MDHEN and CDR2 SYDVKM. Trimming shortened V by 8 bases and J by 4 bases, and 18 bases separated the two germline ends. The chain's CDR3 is CASSPGMRGNQPQHF. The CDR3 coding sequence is TGTGCCAGCTCCCCGGGGATGCGAGGAAATCAGCCCCAGCATTTT.

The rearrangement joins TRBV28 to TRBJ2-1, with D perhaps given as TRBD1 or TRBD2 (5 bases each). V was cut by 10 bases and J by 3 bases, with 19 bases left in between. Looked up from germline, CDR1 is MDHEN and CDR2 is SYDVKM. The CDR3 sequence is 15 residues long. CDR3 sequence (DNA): TGTGCCATTACACCAACCGTGGGGGTCTACAATGAGCAGTTCTTC. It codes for CAITPTVGVYNEQFF.